This passage covers 7 T cell receptor beta chains from one sample sequenced in a study of blood T cell repertoires in COVID-19. Profiled with immunoSEQ multiplex PCR; TCRdb holds only in-frame clones, not every one. The data show about 190,000 clones, with approximately 79% seen just once and approximately 15% held by the top ten. Material for sequencing was peripheral blood. The source of these receptors is a man younger than 40 with active or convalescent COVID-19.

The chain is built from TRBV5-1 and TRBJ1-1, with 12 nucleotides matching TRBD1. Trimming removed 0 bases from V and 8 bases from J; junction bases left unmatched: 2. Germline lookup yields CDR1 SGHRS and CDR2 YFSETQ. This CDR3 contains 14 residues. CDR3 in amino acids: CASSLGDRGPEAFF. In nucleotides, the CDR3 is TGCGCCAGCAGCTTGGGGGACAGGGGGCCCGAAGCTTTCTTT.

The chain joins TRBV2 to TRBJ2-6, with 12 positions matching TRBD1. Germline trimming cut 11 bases from V and 4 bases from J; bases unmatched to any gene: 6. The CDR3 is 15 residues long. The germline CDR1 and CDR2 sequences are SNHLY and FYNNEI. CDR3 sequence: CAGTGGEKGANVLTF. The CDR3 DNA follows: TGTGCCGGGACAGGGGGCGAGAAAGGGGCCAACGTCCTGACTTTC.

The chain is built from TRBV11-3 and TRBJ2-4; 8 positions agree with TRBD1. The germline gives CDR1 SGHNT, CDR2 YENEEA. This CDR3 has 14 residues. V was clipped by 5 bases and J by 6 bases; unmatched bases: 6. CDR3 nucleotide sequence: TGTGCCAGCAGCGCGGACAGGGTGGCAAACATTCAGTACTTC. Residues: CASSADRVANIQYF.

The chain's CDR3 is CASITGNSPLHF. The CDR3, as DNA: TGTGCCAGCATAACAGGGAATTCACCCCTCCACTTT. The V gene is TRBV12-3 or TRBV12-4, the J gene TRBJ1-6; D is possibly TRBD1 (6 bases). CDR3 length equals 12 residues. Trimming removed 7 bases at V and 7 bases at J, with 8 bases between.

This clone was counted a single time. The chain employs TRBV9 and TRBJ2-5; 10 positions agree with TRBD2. The germline V gene has CDR1 SGDLS and CDR2 YYNGEE. This CDR3 contains 16 residues. Germline trimming cut 0 bases from V and 5 bases from J; bases unmatched to any gene: 7. The CDR3 loop reads CASSVGAGGPVETQYF. CDR3 sequence (DNA): TGTGCCAGCAGCGTAGGAGCGGGAGGGCCCGTCGAGACCCAGTACTTC.

The genes are TRBV24-1 and TRBJ2-2, with D perhaps matching TRBD1 (6 bases). Trimming removed 5 bases at V and 2 bases at J, with 11 bases between. This CDR3 spans 15 amino acids. CDR1 is KGHDR, CDR2 SFDVKD, per germline. CDR3 DNA sequence: TGTGCCACCAGTGCTACAGGGAGCAACACCGGGGAGCTGTTTTTT. Translating it yields CATSATGSNTGELFF.

This chain joins TRBV3-1 (or the pseudogene TRBV3-2) and TRBJ2-1; 8 nucleotides match TRBD2. CDR1 LGHDT and CDR2 YNNKEL come from the germline V gene (reference sequence). CDR3 length equals 22 residues. V lost 4 bases to trimming and J lost 0 bases; unmatched junction nucleotides: 23. CDR3 in DNA: TGTGCCAGCAGCCTCGCGGTCCCAGGGCGGGAGGTTCCACAGAGCTCCTACAATGAGCAGTTCTTC. Its translation: CASSLAVPGREVPQSSYNEQFF.